The clone carrying this T cell receptor beta chain was observed once. Antigen specificity is unknown. Each participant with HIV received care in the United States. The data stem from a study of long-term antiretroviral therapy in people with HIV. Study outcomes and limitations: Dominant in the repertoire at all time points were clones expanded before ART. Relative to transplant donor controls, diversity remained lower despite increasing after ART.

Survey-level immunoSEQ v3.0 assays were run. A per-sample goal of roughly 40,000-50,000 T-cell genomes was targeted by sequencing. Sequencing was performed with immunoSEQ multiplex PCR; in TCRdb, only in-frame clones are kept and a portion is missing. The sample lists about 33,000 clones, about 74% occurring once. The CDR3 covers 15 residues. Trimming took 0 bases from V and 7 from J, leaving 13 bases between them. The V gene's germline CDR1 is SGHKS and CDR2 YYEKEE (reference sequence). The source was unsorted PBMCs, collected 2 years after starting antiretroviral therapy. The chain joins TRBV5-5 to TRBJ1-4, with D possibly matching TRBD1 (5 bases). This receptor was identified in a woman in her 50s with HIV. The CDR3 DNA sequence: TGTGCCAGCAGCTTGGTAGGGGCGCTGTTTGAAAAACTGTTTTTT. Amino acids: CASSLVGALFEKLFF.